The entry below gives a single T cell receptor (beta chain) sequence along with its context. Sequencing was performed with immunoSEQ multiplex PCR; in TCRdb, only in-frame clones are kept and a portion is missing. The sample holds some 250,000 clones, approximately 88% seen once. The data derive from a study of blood T cell repertoires in COVID-19. V lost 3 bases to trimming and J lost 8 bases; unmatched junction nucleotides: 7. CDR3 length: 14 residues. CDR1 is LNHDA and CDR2 is SQIVND in the germline V gene (reference sequence). V usage is TRBV19 and J usage is TRBJ1-2, with TRBD1 matching 9 bases. The source of this sequence is a woman in her 30s with acute or convalescent COVID-19. Sequencing used peripheral blood. The CDR3 region is CASSMTGGLIGYTF. The CDR3 region has the DNA TGTGCCAGTAGTATGACAGGGGGGTTGATCGGCTACACCTTC.